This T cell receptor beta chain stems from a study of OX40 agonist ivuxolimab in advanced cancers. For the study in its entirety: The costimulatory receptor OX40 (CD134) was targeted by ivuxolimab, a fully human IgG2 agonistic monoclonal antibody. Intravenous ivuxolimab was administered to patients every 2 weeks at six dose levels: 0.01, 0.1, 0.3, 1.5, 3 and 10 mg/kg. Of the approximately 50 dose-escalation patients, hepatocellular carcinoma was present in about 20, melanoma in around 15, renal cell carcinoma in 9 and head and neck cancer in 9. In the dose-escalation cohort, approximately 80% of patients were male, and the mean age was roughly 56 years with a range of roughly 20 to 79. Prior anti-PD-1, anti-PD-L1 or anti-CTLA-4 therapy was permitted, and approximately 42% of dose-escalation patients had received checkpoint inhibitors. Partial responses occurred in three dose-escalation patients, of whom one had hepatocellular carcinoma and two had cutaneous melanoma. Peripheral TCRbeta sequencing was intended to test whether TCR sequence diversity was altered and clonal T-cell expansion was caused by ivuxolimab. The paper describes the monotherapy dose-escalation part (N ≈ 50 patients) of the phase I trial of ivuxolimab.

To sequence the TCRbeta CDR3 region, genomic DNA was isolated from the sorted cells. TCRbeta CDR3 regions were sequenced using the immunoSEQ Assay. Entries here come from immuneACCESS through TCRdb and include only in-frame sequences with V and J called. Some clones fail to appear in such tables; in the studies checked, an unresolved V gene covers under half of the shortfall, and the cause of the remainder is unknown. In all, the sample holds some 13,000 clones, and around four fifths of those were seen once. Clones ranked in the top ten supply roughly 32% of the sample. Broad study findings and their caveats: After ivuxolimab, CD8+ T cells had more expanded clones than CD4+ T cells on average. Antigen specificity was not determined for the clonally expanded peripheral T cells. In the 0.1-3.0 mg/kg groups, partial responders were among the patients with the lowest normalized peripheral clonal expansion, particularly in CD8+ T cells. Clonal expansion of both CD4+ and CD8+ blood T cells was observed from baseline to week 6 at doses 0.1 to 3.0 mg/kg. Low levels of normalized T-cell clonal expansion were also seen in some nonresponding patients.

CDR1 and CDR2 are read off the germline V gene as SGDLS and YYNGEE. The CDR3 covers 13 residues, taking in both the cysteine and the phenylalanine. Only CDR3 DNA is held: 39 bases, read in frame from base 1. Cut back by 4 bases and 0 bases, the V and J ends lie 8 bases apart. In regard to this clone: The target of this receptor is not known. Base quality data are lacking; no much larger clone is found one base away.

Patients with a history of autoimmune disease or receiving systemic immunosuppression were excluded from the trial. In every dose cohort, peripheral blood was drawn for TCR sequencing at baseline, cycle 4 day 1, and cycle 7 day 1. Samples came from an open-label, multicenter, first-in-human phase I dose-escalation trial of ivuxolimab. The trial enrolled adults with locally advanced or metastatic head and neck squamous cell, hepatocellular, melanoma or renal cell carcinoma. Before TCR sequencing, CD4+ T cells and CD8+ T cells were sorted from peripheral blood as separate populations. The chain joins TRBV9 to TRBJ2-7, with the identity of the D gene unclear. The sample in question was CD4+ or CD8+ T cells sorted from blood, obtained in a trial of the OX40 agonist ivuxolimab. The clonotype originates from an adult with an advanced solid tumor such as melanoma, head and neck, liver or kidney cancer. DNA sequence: TGTGCCAGCAGCCCAGCCCTCTCCTACGAGCAGTACTTC. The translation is CASSPALSYEQYF.